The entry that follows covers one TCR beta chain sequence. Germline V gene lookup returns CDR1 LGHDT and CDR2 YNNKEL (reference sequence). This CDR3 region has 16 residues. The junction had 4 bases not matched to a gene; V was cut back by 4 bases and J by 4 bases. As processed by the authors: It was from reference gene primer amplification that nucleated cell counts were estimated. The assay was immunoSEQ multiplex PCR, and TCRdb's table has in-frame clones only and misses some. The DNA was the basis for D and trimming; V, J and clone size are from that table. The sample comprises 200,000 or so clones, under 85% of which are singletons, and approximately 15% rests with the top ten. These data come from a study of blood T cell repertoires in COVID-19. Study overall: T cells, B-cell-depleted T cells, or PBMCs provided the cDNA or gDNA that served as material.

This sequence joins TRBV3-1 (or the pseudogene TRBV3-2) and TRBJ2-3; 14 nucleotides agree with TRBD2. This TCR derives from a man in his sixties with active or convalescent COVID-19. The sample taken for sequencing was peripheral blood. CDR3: CASSLGTSGSSDTQYF. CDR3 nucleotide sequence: TGTGCCAGCAGCCTAGGGACTAGCGGGAGCTCAGATACGCAGTATTTT.